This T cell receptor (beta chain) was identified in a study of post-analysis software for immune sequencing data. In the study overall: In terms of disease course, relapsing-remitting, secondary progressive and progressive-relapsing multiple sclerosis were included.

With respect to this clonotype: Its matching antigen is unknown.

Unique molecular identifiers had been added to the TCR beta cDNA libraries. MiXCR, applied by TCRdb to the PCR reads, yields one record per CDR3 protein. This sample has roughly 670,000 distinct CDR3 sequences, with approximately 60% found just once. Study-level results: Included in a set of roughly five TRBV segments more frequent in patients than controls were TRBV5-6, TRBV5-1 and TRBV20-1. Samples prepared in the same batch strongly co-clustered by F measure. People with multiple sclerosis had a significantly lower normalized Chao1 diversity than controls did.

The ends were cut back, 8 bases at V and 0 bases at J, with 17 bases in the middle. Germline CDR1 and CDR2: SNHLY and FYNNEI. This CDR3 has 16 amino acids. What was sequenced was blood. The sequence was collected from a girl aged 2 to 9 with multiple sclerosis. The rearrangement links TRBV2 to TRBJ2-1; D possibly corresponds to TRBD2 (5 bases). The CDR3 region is CASLGEGSSSYNEQFF. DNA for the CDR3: TGTGCCAGCCTCGGAGAGGGCTCGAGCTCCTACAATGAGCAGTTCTTC.